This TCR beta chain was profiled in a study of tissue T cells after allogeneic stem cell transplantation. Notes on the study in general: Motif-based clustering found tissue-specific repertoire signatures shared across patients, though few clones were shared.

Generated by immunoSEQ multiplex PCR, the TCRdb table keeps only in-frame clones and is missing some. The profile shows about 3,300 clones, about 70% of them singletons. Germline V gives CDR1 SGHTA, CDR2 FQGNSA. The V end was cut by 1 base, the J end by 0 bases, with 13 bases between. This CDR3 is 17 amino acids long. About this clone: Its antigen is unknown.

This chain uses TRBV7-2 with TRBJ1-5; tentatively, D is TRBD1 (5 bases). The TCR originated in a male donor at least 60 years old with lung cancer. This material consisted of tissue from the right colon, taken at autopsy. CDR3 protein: CASSLGQGRYSNQPQHF. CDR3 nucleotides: TGTGCCAGCAGCTTAGGGCAGGGACGATATAGCAATCAGCCCCAGCATTTT.